Below are 12 T cell receptor beta chains sequenced from a single sample in a study of CD8 T cells in ankylosing spondylitis. TCRdb recomputed calls from the 5' RACE reads with MiXCR, one row per CDR3 protein. The sample carries some 240,000 distinct CDR3 sequences, over 15% recorded once. The source material was blood, either unsorted or a sorted T cell fraction (not recorded which). The source is a male donor with ankylosing spondylitis or in good health (not recorded which).

The V and J genes are TRBV29-1 and TRBJ2-3; 7 positions match TRBD2. The length of the CDR3 is 13 residues. Trimming took 7 bases from V and 2 from J; bases not matched to a gene: 6. CDR1 SQVTM and CDR2 ANQGSEA come from the germline V gene. The DNA for the CDR3 is TGCAGCGGGGAGGGTATAGACACAGATACGCAGTATTTT. Its protein product is CSGEGIDTDTQYF.

This chain joins TRBV7-2 and TRBJ2-3; D gene uncertain. V was clipped by 5 bases and J by 1 base, with 7 bases between them. Per germline, CDR1 SGHTA and CDR2 FQGNSA. The CDR3 has 13 residues. The CDR3 nucleotides read TGTGCCAGCAGCCAAGAGGGCACAGATACGCAGTATTTT. It specifies CASSQEGTDTQYF. Supplemented by reference TRBV7-2 and TRBJ2-3, the full variable domain reads GAGVSQSPSNKVTEKGKDVELRCDPISGHTALYWYRQSLGQGLEFLIYFQGNSAPDKSGLPSDRFSAERTGGSVSTLTIQRTQQEDSAVYLCASSQEGTDTQYFGPGTRLTVL.

Many counts were recorded for this clonotype. CDR3 residues: CASSPGTSGSGQTQYF. CDR3 DNA: TGTGCCAGCAGCCCGGGGACTAGCGGGAGTGGGCAGACCCAGTACTTC. V usage is TRBV7-3 and J usage is TRBJ2-5; 14 bases match TRBD2. This CDR3 spans 16 amino acids. Germline CDR1 SGHTA, CDR2 FQGTGA. V shed 5 bases and J 6 bases; nucleotides not matched to a gene: 8.

This clonotype turned up a few times. The rearrangement uses TRBV4-1 and TRBJ2-7, with TRBD2 identical over 12 bases. The length of the CDR3 is 15 residues. From germline, CDR1 is MGHRA and CDR2 YSYEKL. V lost 1 base, J lost 6 bases, and 4 bases stayed unmatched. The CDR3 loop reads CASSQATSGSFEQYF. DNA of the CDR3: TGCGCCAGCAGCCAAGCGACTAGCGGGAGTTTCGAGCAGTACTTC.

This clonotype was recorded many times. CDR3 nucleotide sequence: TGCGCCAGCAGCTTGGGGCGAGACAGCGTTACAAATGAGCAGTTCTTC. Protein: CASSLGRDSVTNEQFF. The J gene is TRBJ2-1, the V gene TRBV5-1; tentative D call: TRBD1 (5 bases). The germline V and J ends were trimmed by 0 bases and 7 bases, with 17 bases remaining between them. Germline assignment: CDR1 SGHRS and CDR2 YFSETQ. The CDR3 is 16 amino acids.

V usage is TRBV12-3 or TRBV12-4 and J usage is TRBJ1-2, with D maybe TRBD1 (6 bases). V was shortened by 8 bases and J by 4 bases, with 8 bases between the two germline ends. The CDR3 extends over 11 amino acids. The CDR3 DNA reads as TGTGCCAGCTGGGACACCTATGGCTACACCTTC. It codes for CASWDTYGYTF.

The chain joins TRBV4-1 to TRBJ2-1; no clear D. In germline, CDR1 is MGHRA, CDR2 YSYEKL. V shed 2 bases and J shed 2 bases, with 13 bases lying between them. This CDR3 contains 16 residues. The CDR3 nucleotides read TGCGCCAGCAGCCAATTGACGAGCTTTCCCTACAATGAGCAGTTCTTC. Its protein is CASSQLTSFPYNEQFF.

In its sample, this clonotype was seen a few times. The chain combines TRBV27 with TRBJ2-5; the match to TRBD2 covers 9 bases. The CDR3 contains 17 residues. V shed 5 bases, J shed 3 bases, and the junction held 13 bases outside the gene matches. Per germline, CDR1 MNHEY and CDR2 SMNVEV (reference sequence). In DNA, the CDR3 is TGTGCCAGCAGTCCTGCCCCCCTGGCTAGCGGGAAAGAGACCCAGTACTTC. This codes for CASSPAPLASGKETQYF.

This clonotype has only a few counts. The rearrangement joins TRBV12-3 or TRBV12-4 to TRBJ2-1; 7 bases align to TRBD2. After removal of 6 bases from V and 10 bases from J, the junction contained 9 bases not matched to a gene. The CDR3 has 13 amino acids. The CDR3 region is CASRGSSGVEQFF. For the CDR3, the DNA is TGTGCCAGCAGGGGTTCCAGCGGGGTCGAGCAGTTCTTC.

This clonotype showed up many times. The chain links TRBV4-3 to TRBJ2-1, with a tentative D call TRBD2 (5 bases). V lost 1 base, J lost 5 bases, and 12 bases lay in between. Germline CDR1 reads LGHNA; CDR2 reads YSLEER. CDR3 length: 15 residues. The CDR3 spells CASSQAPGFHNEQFF. CDR3 in DNA: TGCGCCAGCAGCCAAGCCCCGGGGTTTCACAATGAGCAGTTCTTC.

This clonotype was detected only a few times. This sequence joins TRBV6-2 or TRBV6-3 and TRBJ1-2; D not certain. This CDR3 contains 11 residues. V lost 2 bases to trimming and J lost 2 bases, with 0 bases between them. Germline V gene lookup returns CDR1 MNHEY and CDR2 SVGEGT. CDR3 sequence: CASSYNYGYTF. CDR3 bases: TGTGCCAGCAGTTACAACTATGGCTACACCTTC.

This clonotype appeared a few times. The V gene is TRBV5-6, the J gene TRBJ2-1; the D is unclear. The V and J ends lost 0 bases and 3 bases respectively, with 13 bases between them. The germline V gene has CDR1 SGHDT and CDR2 YYEEEE. The CDR3 loop spans 16 amino acids. For the CDR3, the DNA is TGTGCCAGCAGCTTGGTGGGTAGTCCCTTCTACAATGAGCAGTTCTTC. This codes for CASSLVGSPFYNEQFF.